This T cell receptor (beta chain) was observed in a study of T cells in Graves' hyperthyroidism and ophthalmopathy. Overall study results and limits: The model made its ophthalmopathy prediction, and onset followed a median approximately 6.5 months later.

There are many counts of this clonotype. What it recognizes is unknown. Patients were excluded for uncontrolled infection, other autoimmune disease, pregnancy or lactation. Orbital computed tomography, thyroid ultrasound, serum thyroxine and TRAb, and clinical symptoms together informed the diagnoses. The PBMCs were taken from roughly 10 ml of fresh peripheral blood. In germline, CDR1 is SGHVS, CDR2 FQNEAQ. CDR3 size: 14 residues. V was clipped by 1 base and J by 1 base, with 7 bases between them. TCR beta CDR3 region amplification was performed from RNA transcripts. TCR CDR3 regions were first amplified by RT-PCR with HTBI primers. TCRdb reprocessed the multiplex PCR reads with MiXCR, giving one entry per CDR3 protein. The repertoire consists of over 350,000 distinct CDR3 sequences, with 18% occurring once and the leading ten covering 35% to 50%.

This receptor was identified in a man aged 18 to 30 with Graves' ophthalmopathy. Sequencing was performed on blood. The J gene is TRBJ1-2, the V gene TRBV7-8, with D uncertain. In DNA, the CDR3 is TGTGCCAGCAGCTTAGACGGATTTAACTATGGCTACACCTTC. Translating gives CASSLDGFNYGYTF.